The 19 T cell receptor beta chains below were found in one sample sequenced in a study of T-cell reconstitution after alpha-beta-depleted transplantation in children. A TCRbeta library incorporating unique molecular identifiers was prepared. TCRdb ran MiXCR on the PCR reads and lists one entry per CDR3 protein. Of around 300,000 distinct CDR3 sequences listed, roughly a tenth are singletons. The input for sequencing was PBMCs, taken before TCRalphabeta/CD19-depleted stem cell transplant. The receptor set was obtained from a boy less than two years old with acute myeloid leukemia, due to receive a stem cell transplant.

This clonotype was picked up many times. This chain uses TRBV6-5 with TRBJ1-3, with D perhaps matching TRBD1 (5 bases). This CDR3 comprises 16 residues. Between the trimmed V and J ends, which lost 2 bases and 0 bases, there was a span of 11 bases. The V gene's germline CDR1 is MNHEY and CDR2 SVGAGI. The CDR3 nucleotides read TGTGCCAGCAGTTACAACGGGGGTAGCTCTGGAAACACCATATATTTT. Amino acid sequence: CASSYNGGSSGNTIYF.

The gene calls are TRBV29-1 and TRBJ2-1, with D perhaps matching TRBD1 (6 bases). V was clipped by 7 bases and J by 4 bases, with 11 bases between them. The CDR3 is 12 residues long. CDR1 is SQVTM and CDR2 is ANQGSEA in the germline V gene. The chain's CDR3 is CSAQGRYNEQFF. The CDR3 DNA reads TGCAGCGCACAGGGAAGATACAATGAGCAGTTCTTC.

This clonotype was found many times. The V call is TRBV5-5, the J call TRBJ2-5; D not resolved. The CDR3 covers 16 residues. Trimming took off 0 bases at V and 5 bases at J, with 17 bases between the two ends. Germline CDR1 is SGHKS and CDR2 is YYEKEE (reference sequence). CDR3 amino acids: CASSLAPLGLRETQYF. DNA for the CDR3: TGTGCCAGCAGCTTGGCCCCCCTGGGTCTACGGGAGACCCAGTACTTC.

The sample holds many counts of this clonotype. The chain links TRBV29-1 to TRBJ1-2; D is unclear. Per germline, CDR1 SQVTM and CDR2 ANQGSEA. CDR3 length: 15 residues. V lost 0 bases to trimming and J lost 3 bases, with 14 bases between them. CDR3 bases: TGCAGCGTTGAAGACACCGCCCCTCGGGACTATGGCTACACCTTC. Translation gives CSVEDTAPRDYGYTF. The entire variable domain, with the rest obtained from reference TRBV29-1 and TRBJ1-2, is as follows: SAVISQKPSRDICQRGTSLTIQCQVDSQVTMMFWYRQQPGQSLTLIATANQGSEATYESGFVIDKFPISRPNLTFSTLTVSNMSPEDSSIYLCSVEDTAPRDYGYTFGSGTRLTVV.

The table lists this clonotype with many counts. The rearrangement uses TRBV20-1 and TRBJ2-1; the D is unclear. This CDR3 has 11 residues. Germline loops: CDR1 DFQATT, CDR2 SNEGSKA (reference sequence). Trimming stripped 1 base from V and 5 bases from J, with 3 bases between. The CDR3 coding sequence is TGCAGTGCTAGAGGTCACAATGAGCAGTTCTTC. Its translation is CSARGHNEQFF.

This chain uses TRBV11-1 with TRBJ2-5, with D perhaps TRBD1 or TRBD2 (5 bases each). V lost 1 base, J lost 2 bases, and 32 bases lay in between. This CDR3 comprises 22 residues. CDR1 and CDR2 (germline): SGHAT, FQDESV (reference sequence). The CDR3 is CASSLVPLPGFGAPREQETQYF. Here the CDR3 DNA reads TGTGCCAGCAGCTTAGTGCCCCTTCCAGGGTTCGGGGCGCCCAGAGAGCAAGAGACCCAGTACTTC.

This chain joins TRBV30 and TRBJ2-3; perhaps TRBD2 as D (6 bases). Germline V gene data show CDR1 as GTSNPN and CDR2 as SVGIG (reference sequence). The V end was cut by 0 bases, the J end by 2 bases, with 24 bases between. There are 19 residues in the CDR3. This CDR3 is CAWSVPRDFLFPITDTQYF. CDR3 coding DNA: TGTGCCTGGAGTGTACCACGGGACTTCTTATTCCCAATCACAGATACGCAGTATTTT.

To note about this clonotype: A much larger clone differs from this one at a single base, so this may be a read error. The genes are TRBV12-3 or TRBV12-4 and TRBJ2-1, with D hard to call. Trimming pared 5 bases from V and 12 bases from J, leaving 14 bases between. The CDR3 loop spans 12 amino acids. The DNA for the CDR3 is TGTGCCAGCAGTCCGGAAGGCGATGGGCAGTTCTTC. Protein product: CASSPEGDGQFF.

This clonotype was seen repeatedly, ten times or more. This chain links TRBV5-1 with TRBJ2-7; D is perhaps TRBD1 (6 bases). V lost 0 bases, J lost 0 bases, and 10 bases lay in between. The germline V gene has CDR1 SGHRS and CDR2 YFSETQ. The CDR3 runs to 15 residues. The CDR3 protein is CASSLGWGHSYEQYF. CDR3 DNA: TGCGCCAGCAGCTTGGGATGGGGGCACTCCTACGAGCAGTACTTC.

This clonotype was recorded many times. The V call is TRBV18, the J call TRBJ2-1; D is possibly TRBD2 (5 bases). From germline, CDR1 is KGHSH and CDR2 LQKENI. The V gene lost 11 bases and the J gene lost 6 bases, with 11 bases spanning the gap. The CDR3 length is 11 residues. The CDR3 region is CASGRVNEQFF. The CDR3 DNA sequence: TGTGCCTCCGGGCGGGTCAATGAGCAGTTCTTC.

This clonotype was observed at least ten times. V usage is TRBV7-3 and J usage is TRBJ2-3; 7 positions agree with TRBD2. Germline V gene data show CDR1 as SGHTA and CDR2 as FQGTGA. The ends lost 6 bases at V and 2 bases at J; junction bases unmatched: 2. The CDR3 length is 13 residues. CDR3 nucleotide sequence: TGTGCCAGCAGTCGGGAGGCCACAGATACGCAGTATTTT. Its translation: CASSREATDTQYF.

This clonotype was seen more than once but under ten times. The chain uses TRBV7-9 and TRBJ2-3; no reliable D call. V lost 0 bases, J lost 3 bases, and 10 bases lay in between. CDR1 and CDR2 (germline): SEHNR, FQNEAQ (reference sequence). The CDR3 spans 15 residues. CDR3 sequence reads: CASSLARFRTDTQYF. In nucleotides, the CDR3 is TGTGCCAGCAGCTTAGCGCGTTTCAGGACAGATACGCAGTATTTT.

This clonotype was seen at least ten times. The chain recombines TRBV29-1 with TRBJ2-2; 8 bases are shared with TRBD2. The CDR3 is 16 amino acids. V shed 2 bases, J shed 0 bases, and the junction held 5 bases outside the gene matches. Germline values: CDR1 SQVTM, CDR2 ANQGSEA. CDR3 bases: TGCAGCGTTGAAAGAAGACTAGCGACGAACACCGGGGAGCTGTTTTTT. It specifies CSVERRLATNTGELFF.

Ten or more counts support this clonotype. This chain joins TRBV29-1 and TRBJ1-2; D is unclear. Germline lookup yields CDR1 SQVTM and CDR2 ANQGSEA. This CDR3 is 12 amino acids long. V shed 4 bases and J shed 7 bases, with 13 bases lying between them. The CDR3 loop is CSVGSGIRGYTF. The CDR3 nucleotides read TGCAGCGTTGGCTCCGGGATACGTGGCTACACCTTC.

This clonotype showed up many times. The chain recombines TRBV28 with TRBJ2-3, with D perhaps matching TRBD2 (5 bases). Trimming left V 5 bases short and J 0 bases short, with 15 bases between. The germline gives CDR1 MDHEN, CDR2 SYDVKM. The CDR3 contains 16 residues. CDR3 amino acids: CASSPGRTSSTDTQYF. The CDR3 nucleotides read TGTGCCAGCAGTCCCGGAAGGACTTCTAGCACAGATACGCAGTATTTT.

The gene calls are TRBV13 and TRBJ2-3; D remains unclear. V lost 2 bases, J lost 2 bases, and 11 bases lay in between. The length of the CDR3 is 15 residues. The germline gives CDR1 PRHDT, CDR2 FYEKMQ (reference sequence). The CDR3, as DNA: TGTGCCAGCAGCTTATCCGGGCAGCTCACAGATACGCAGTATTTT. As protein: CASSLSGQLTDTQYF.

The chain couples TRBV20-1 to TRBJ2-3; D is possibly TRBD1 (5 bases). The DNA end favors TRBJ1-5, so the J call may be wrong. The germline gives CDR1 DFQATT, CDR2 SNEGSKA (reference sequence). CDR3 size: 12 residues. The DNA for the CDR3 is TGCAGTGCTAGAGAGGGGACTAGCCAGCAGCATTTT. Its protein product is CSAREGTSQQHF.

This rearrangement joins TRBV2 to TRBJ2-2, with 7 bases identical to TRBD1. CDR1 is SNHLY and CDR2 is FYNNEI in the germline V gene. The CDR3 spans 14 residues. Losses at the gene ends were 6 bases for V and 1 base for J; bases not matched to a gene: 2. For the CDR3, the DNA is TGTGCCAGCAGCGGGACAGAGAACACCGGGGAGCTGTTTTTT. Protein sequence: CASSGTENTGELFF.

There are many counts of this clonotype. CDR3 in amino acids: CSARDQGGTDTQYF. CDR3 nucleotides: TGCAGTGCTAGAGATCAAGGGGGCACAGATACGCAGTATTTT. The chain has TRBV20-1 and TRBJ2-3, with D tentatively TRBD1 (5 bases). This CDR3 spans 14 amino acids. The germline V gene encodes CDR1 DFQATT and CDR2 SNEGSKA (reference sequence). Trimming pared 0 bases from V and 1 base from J, leaving 8 bases between.